This note documents a single T cell receptor (beta chain) sequence. Its cognate antigen is unknown. It was with 60 Vbeta and 13 Jbeta primers that the PCR ran. The method was immunoSEQ multiplex PCR; TCRdb's version includes in-frame clones alone and lacks a portion of them. The sample has tens of thousands of clones; under 80% are singletons. In nominal health when sampled, donors likely had unrecorded immune exposures nonetheless. This sample was taken from a study of cytomegalovirus exposure and HLA in healthy donors. Whole-study findings and limits: The authors later found HLA-associated TCR beta chains more clonally expanded than equally common others. In a later analysis, HLA-C alleles had the fewest associated TCRs, DRB1 alleles the most. Compared with the roughly 730-donor mean, an Asian-associated ancestry cluster reportedly had fewer N-insertions, according to a later analysis.

Germline V gene data show CDR1 as SGHDT and CDR2 as YYEEEE. The CDR3 is 16 residues long. Trimming took 4 bases from V and 5 from J, leaving 18 bases between them. This chain uses TRBV5-6 with TRBJ2-2, with D possibly being TRBD1 (6 bases). This receptor was identified in a woman aged 45 to 65 in good health and CMV-seropositive. The sample consisted of PBMCs. Here the CDR3 DNA reads TGTGCCAGCAGCAGACTACCGGGACACACGACCGGGGAGCTGTTTTTT. Translated: CASSRLPGHTTGELFF. The full variable domain, in which reference TRBV5-6 and TRBJ2-2 provide the parts outside the CDR3, is DAGVTQSPTHLIKTRGQQVTLRCSPKSGHDTVSWYQQALGQGPQFIFQYYEEEERQRGNFPDRFSGHQFPNYSSELNVNALLLGDSALYLCASSRLPGHTTGELFFGEGSRLTVL.